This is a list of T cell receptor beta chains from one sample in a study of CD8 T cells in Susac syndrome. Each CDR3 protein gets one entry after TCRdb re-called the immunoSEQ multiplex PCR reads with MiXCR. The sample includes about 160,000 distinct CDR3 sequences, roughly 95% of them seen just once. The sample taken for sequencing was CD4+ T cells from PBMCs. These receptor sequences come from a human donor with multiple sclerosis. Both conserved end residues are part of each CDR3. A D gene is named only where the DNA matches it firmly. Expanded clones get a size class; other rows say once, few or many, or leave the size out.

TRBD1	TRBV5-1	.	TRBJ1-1	TGCGCCAGCAGATGGACAGGGGTTGGGAACACTGAAGCTTTCTTT	CASRWTGVGNTEAFF
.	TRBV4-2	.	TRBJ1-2	TGTGCCAGCAGCCAAGATCGCAGGAGCTATGGCTACACCTTC	CASSQDRRSYGYTF
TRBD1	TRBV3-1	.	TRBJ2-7	TGTGCCAGCAACAGACAGGGTCTGGAAGAGCAGTACTTC	CASNRQGLEEQYF
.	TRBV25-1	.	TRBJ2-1	TGTGCCAGCAGTATATTGGGGGGCTCCTACAATGAGCAGTTCTTC	CASSILGGSYNEQFF
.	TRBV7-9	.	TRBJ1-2	TGTGCCAGCAGCTCCACCGTTCAGGGCGACTATGGCTACACCTTC	CASSSTVQGDYGYTF
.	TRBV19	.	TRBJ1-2	TGTGCCAGTAGTCCGACAAAACAGGGAGGAGGCTACACCTTC	CASSPTKQGGGYTF
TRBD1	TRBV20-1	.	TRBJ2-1	TGCAGTGCTAGCGTGCCCCGGGACAGGGGGCGCCCTGAGCAGTTCTTC	CSASVPRDRGRPEQFF
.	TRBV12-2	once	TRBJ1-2	TGTGCAAGTCGCTTAGCGCGTTGGGGTGACTATGGCTACACCTTC	CASRLARWGDYGYTF
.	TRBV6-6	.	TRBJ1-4	TGTGCCAGCAGTTCGGAAAGACGTGGGGAAAAACTGTTTTTT	CASSSERRGEKLFF
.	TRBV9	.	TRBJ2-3	TGTGCCAGCAGCGTAGCGGCGGCGGGACGCACAGATACGCAGTATTTT	CASSVAAAGRTDTQYF
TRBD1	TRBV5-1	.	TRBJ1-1	TGCGCCAGCAGCATAACCGGGACAGGTGAAGCTTTCTTT	CASSITGTGEAFF
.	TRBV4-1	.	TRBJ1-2	TGCGCCAGCAGCCAAGATTCCGCGGTCTATGGCTACACCTTC	CASSQDSAVYGYTF
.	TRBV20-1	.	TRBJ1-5	TGCAGTGCCCGCCGAGGGGTTGTTGCCAATCAGCCCCAGCATTTT	CSARRGVVANQPQHF
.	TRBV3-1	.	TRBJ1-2	TGTGCCAGCAGCCAATTTTGGTCCTACACCTTC	CASSQFWSYTF
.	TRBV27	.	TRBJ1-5	TGTGCCAGCAGTTTAACCTTCCAACAGCCCCAGCATTTT	CASSLTFQQPQHF
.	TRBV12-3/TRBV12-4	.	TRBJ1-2	TGTGCCAGCAGTCCCGGGGGACGCGGTTATTATGGCTACACCTTC	CASSPGGRGYYGYTF
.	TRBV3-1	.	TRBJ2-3	TGTGCCAGCAGCCGGGAAAGCGCAGATACGCAGTATTTT	CASSRESADTQYF
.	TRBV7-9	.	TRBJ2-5	TGTGCCAGCAGCGGACCGGGTCAAGAGACCCAGTACTTC	CASSGPGQETQYF
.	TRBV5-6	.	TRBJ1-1	TGTGCCAGCAGCTTGGAAGGGGCAGCTTTCTTT	CASSLEGAAFF
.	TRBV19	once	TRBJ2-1	TGTGCCAGTAGTATAGTGGCAGCCTCCTACAATGAGCAGTTCTTC	CASSIVAASYNEQFF
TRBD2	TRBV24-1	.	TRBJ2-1	TGTGCCACCTCTACCCCGGGGGGGTCCTACAATGAGCAGTTCTTC	CATSTPGGSYNEQFF
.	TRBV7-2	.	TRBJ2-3	TGTGCCAGCAGCTTCGGACAGTTAACAGATACGCAGTATTTT	CASSFGQLTDTQYF
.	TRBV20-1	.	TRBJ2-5	TGCAGTGCTAGACACCCCCAAGAGACCCAGTACTTC	CSARHPQETQYF
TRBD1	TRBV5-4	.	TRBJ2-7	TGTGCCAGCACCAAAAGTGGGACAGGGACTTACGAGCAGTACTTC	CASTKSGTGTYEQYF
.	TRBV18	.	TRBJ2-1	TGTGCCAGCTCGTCCCAGGGGGGGAACAATGAGCAGTTCTTC	CASSSQGGNNEQFF
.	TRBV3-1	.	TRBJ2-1	TGTGCCAGCAGCCAATTTGGCGGCGAGCAGTTCTTC	CASSQFGGEQFF
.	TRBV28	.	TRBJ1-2	TGTGCCAGCAGTTTATTGGGACCGTTGTCCTATGGCTACACCTTC	CASSLLGPLSYGYTF
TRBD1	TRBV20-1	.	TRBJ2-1	TGCAGTGCATCCCAGGGGGCTGATTACAATGAGCAGTTCTTC	CSASQGADYNEQFF
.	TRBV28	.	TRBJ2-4	TGTGCCAGCAGTTTATTGCTAAACATTCAGTACTTC	CASSLLLNIQYF
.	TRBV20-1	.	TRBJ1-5	TGCAGTGCTTTTGGGTGGGGGAGCCAGCCCCAGCATTTT	CSAFGWGSQPQHF
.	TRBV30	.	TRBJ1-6	TGTGCCTGGAGTGTACAGGCCTATTCACCCCTCCACTTT	CAWSVQAYSPLHF
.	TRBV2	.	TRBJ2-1	TGTGCCAGCAGGGTAGAATACAATGAGCAGTTCTTC	CASRVEYNEQFF
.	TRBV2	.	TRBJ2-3	TGTGCCAGCAGCGCTCCGGGAGCCGGAGGTTACGGTACGCAGTATTTT	CASSAPGAGGYGTQYF
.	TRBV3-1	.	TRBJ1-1	TGTGCCAGCAGCCATCATTCAGGGGACACTGAAGCTTTCTTT	CASSHHSGDTEAFF
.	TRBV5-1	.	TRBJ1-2	TGCGCCAGCAGCTTGCCCGGGGACTATGGCTACACCTTC	CASSLPGDYGYTF
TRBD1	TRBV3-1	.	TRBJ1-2	TGTGCCAGCAGCCGGGGAGACAGGGGCAACAACTATGGCTACACCTTC	CASSRGDRGNNYGYTF
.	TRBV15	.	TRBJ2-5	TGTGCCACTTCCGGGAGACCCCAATCGGGTACCCAGTACTTC	CATSGRPQSGTQYF
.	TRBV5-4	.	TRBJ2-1	TGTGCCAGCAGCTTTGTCCGAGGTGAGCAGTTCTTC	CASSFVRGEQFF
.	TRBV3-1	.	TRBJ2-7	TGTGCCAGCAGCCTCAGCGGCGGGACTGGGGCCTACGAGCAGTACTTC	CASSLSGGTGAYEQYF
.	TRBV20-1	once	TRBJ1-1	TGCAGTGCTAGAGATAGACGCGGGGGAGACACTGAAGCTTTCTTT	CSARDRRGGDTEAFF
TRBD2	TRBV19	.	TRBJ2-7	TGTGCCAGTAGCCCGCGGACTAGAATCTACGAGCAGTACTTC	CASSPRTRIYEQYF
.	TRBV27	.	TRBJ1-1	TGTGCCAGCAGTTCACGACGAGGGGCTGAAGCTTTCTTT	CASSSRRGAEAFF
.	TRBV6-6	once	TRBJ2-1	TGTGCCAGCAGTTCGGAGGGCCGTCGGCAGTTCTTC	CASSSEGRRQFF
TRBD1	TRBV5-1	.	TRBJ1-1	TGCGCCAGCAGCTTGGACCCCCAGGGGGACACTGAAGCTTTCTTT	CASSLDPQGDTEAFF
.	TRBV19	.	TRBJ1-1	TGTGCCAGTAGTTGGGCCCAGGGGCGGTTTGAAGCTTTCTTT	CASSWAQGRFEAFF
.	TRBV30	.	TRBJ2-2	TGTGCCTGGAGTAACGGACAAAACACCGGGGAGCTGTTTTTT	CAWSNGQNTGELFF
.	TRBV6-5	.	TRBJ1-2	TGTGCCAGCAGTTACGATGCGGGTAACTATGGCTACACCTTC	CASSYDAGNYGYTF
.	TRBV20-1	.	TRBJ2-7	TGCAGTGCTACGACCGGGACCTCCTACGAGCAGTACTTC	CSATTGTSYEQYF